What follows is one T cell receptor beta chain and its context. Its cognate antigen is unknown. Assay used: immunoSEQ multiplex PCR; TCRdb lists only in-frame clones, some missing. The repertoire holds about 350,000 clones, with around 87% as singletons. The data belong to a study of cytomegalovirus exposure and HLA in healthy donors. Study as a whole: The 110 or so validation repertoires used the same platform as the 666 first-cohort repertoires, a later analysis reported.

The donors formed part of the roughly 110-subject validation cohort, distinct from the roughly 700-subject first cohort. The V end lost 7 bases, the J end lost 0 bases, and 9 bases lay between the germline ends. CDR3 length: 13 residues. Germline V gives CDR1 MNHNY, CDR2 SVGAGI (reference sequence). Findings of the study overall: The classifier reportedly diagnosed cytomegalovirus status with high sensitivity and specificity. The tendency of first-cohort TCR clusters to co-occur in the roughly 110 validation repertoires was identified by a subsequent analysis.

This clonotype originated in a woman in her twenties or thirties in good health and CMV-seropositive. This rearrangement joins TRBV6-6 to TRBJ1-2; D might be TRBD1 (5 bases). The sample consisted of PBMCs. The CDR3 region has the DNA TGTGCCAGCAAGAGGGGAGCTAACTATGGCTACACCTTC. Translating gives CASKRGANYGYTF.